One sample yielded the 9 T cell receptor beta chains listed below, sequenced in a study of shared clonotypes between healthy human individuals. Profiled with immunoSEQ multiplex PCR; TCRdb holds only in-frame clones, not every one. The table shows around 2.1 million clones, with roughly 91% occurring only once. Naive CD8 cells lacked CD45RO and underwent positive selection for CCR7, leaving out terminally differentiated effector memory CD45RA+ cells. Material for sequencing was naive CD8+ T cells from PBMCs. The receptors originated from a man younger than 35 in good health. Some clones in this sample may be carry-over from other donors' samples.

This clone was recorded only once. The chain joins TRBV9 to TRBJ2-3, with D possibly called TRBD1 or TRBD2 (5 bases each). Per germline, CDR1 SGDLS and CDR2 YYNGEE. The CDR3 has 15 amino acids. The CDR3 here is CAASRGGGSTDTQYF. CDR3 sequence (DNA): TGTGCAGCCAGCCGGGGCGGAGGTAGCACAGATACGCAGTATTTT.

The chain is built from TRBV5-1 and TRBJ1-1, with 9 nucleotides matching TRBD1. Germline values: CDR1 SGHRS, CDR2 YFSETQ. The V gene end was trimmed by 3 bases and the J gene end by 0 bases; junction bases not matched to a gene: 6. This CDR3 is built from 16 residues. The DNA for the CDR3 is TGCGCCAGCAGCTCTAGGACAGGGGACCTGAACACTGAAGCTTTCTTT. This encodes CASSSRTGDLNTEAFF. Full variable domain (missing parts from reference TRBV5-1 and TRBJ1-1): KAGVTQTPRYLIKTRGQQVTLSCSPISGHRSVSWYQQTPGQGLQFLFEYFSETQRNKGNFPGRFSGRQFSNSRSEMNVSTLELGDSALYLCASSSRTGDLNTEAFFGQGTRLTVV.

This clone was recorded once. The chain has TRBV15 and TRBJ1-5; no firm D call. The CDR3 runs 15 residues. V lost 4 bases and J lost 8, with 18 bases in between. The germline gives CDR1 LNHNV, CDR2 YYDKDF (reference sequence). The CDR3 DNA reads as TGTGCCACCAGCACCGACCTATTAAGCTCGGAGCCCCAGCATTTT. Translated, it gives CATSTDLLSSEPQHF.

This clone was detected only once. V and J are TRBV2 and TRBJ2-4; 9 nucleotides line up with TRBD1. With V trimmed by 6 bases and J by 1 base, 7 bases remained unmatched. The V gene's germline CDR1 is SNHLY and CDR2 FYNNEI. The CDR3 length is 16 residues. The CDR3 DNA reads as TGTGCCAGCAGAGACAGGGGGAACGTGGCCAAAAACATTCAGTACTTC. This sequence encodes CASRDRGNVAKNIQYF.

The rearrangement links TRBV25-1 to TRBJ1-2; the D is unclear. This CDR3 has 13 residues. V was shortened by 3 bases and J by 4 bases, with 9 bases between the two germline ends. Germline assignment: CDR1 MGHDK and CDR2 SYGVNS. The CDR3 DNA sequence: TGTGCCAGCAGTGACGGCAGCCTCTATGGCTACACCTTC. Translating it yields CASSDGSLYGYTF.

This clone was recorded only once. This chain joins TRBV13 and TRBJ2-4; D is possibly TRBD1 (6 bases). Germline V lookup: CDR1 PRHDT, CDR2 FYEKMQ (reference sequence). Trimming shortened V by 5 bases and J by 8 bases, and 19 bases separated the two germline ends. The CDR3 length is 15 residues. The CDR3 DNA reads TGTGCCAGCAGCCCCGCTGGTCAGGGGTGGCACATTCAGTACTTC. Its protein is CASSPAGQGWHIQYF.

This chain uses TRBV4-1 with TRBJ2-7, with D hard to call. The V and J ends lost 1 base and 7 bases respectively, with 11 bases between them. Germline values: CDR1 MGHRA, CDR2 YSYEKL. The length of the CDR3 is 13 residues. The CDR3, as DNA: TGCGCCAGCAGCCAAGGTTTGCTTTGGGAGCAGTACTTC. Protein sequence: CASSQGLLWEQYF.

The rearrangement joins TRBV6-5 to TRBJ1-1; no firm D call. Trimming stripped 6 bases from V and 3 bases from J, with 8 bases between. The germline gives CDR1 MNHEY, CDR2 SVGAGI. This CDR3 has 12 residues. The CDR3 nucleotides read TGTGCCAGCAGGCACCGGGACACTGAAGCTTTCTTT. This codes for CASRHRDTEAFF.

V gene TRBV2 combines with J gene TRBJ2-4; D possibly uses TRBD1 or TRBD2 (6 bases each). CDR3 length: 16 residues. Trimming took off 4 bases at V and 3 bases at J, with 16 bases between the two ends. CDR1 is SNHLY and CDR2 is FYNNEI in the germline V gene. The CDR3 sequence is CASSAFIGGGKNIQYF. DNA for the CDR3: TGTGCCAGCAGTGCCTTCATCGGAGGGGGCAAAAACATTCAGTACTTC.